This paragraph reports one TCR beta chain. This sample is drawn from a study of blood T cell repertoires in COVID-19. The wider study: The origin of the acute and convalescent COVID-19 samples was the United States, Italy and Spain.

Germline loops: CDR1 DFQATT, CDR2 SNEGSKA (reference sequence). V was clipped by 3 bases and J by 2 bases; unmatched bases: 6. The CDR3 covers 15 residues. Authors' data handling: Counts of nucleated cells, estimated from reference gene primer amplification, were obtained. TCRdb's table, derived via immunoSEQ multiplex PCR, lists solely in-frame clones and lacks some. V and J calls plus clone size are reproduced from that table; the DNA served to infer D and trimming. The sample lists 350,000 or so clones, around 80% seen once, with approximately 3.1% in the top ten. The V call is TRBV20-1, the J call TRBJ2-3; 9 bases are a match to TRBD2. The specimen was peripheral blood. This receptor was obtained from a man in his thirties or forties with active or convalescent COVID-19. This CDR3 reads CSASVASGVTDTQYF. The CDR3 DNA is TGCAGTGCTAGTGTGGCTAGCGGGGTCACAGATACGCAGTATTTT.